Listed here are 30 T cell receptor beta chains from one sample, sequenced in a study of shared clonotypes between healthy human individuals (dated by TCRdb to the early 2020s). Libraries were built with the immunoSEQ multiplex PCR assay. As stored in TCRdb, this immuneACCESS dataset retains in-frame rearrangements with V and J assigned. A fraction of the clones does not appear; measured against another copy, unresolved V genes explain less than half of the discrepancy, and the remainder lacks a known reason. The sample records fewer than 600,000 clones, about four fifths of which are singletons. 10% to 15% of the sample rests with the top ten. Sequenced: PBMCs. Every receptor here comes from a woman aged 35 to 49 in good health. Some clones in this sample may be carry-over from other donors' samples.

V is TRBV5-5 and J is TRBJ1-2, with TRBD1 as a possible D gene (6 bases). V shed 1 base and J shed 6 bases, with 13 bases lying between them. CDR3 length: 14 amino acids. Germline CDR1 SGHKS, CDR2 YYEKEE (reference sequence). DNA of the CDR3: TGTGCCAGCAGCTTGTTGCGGGGGCAGGATGGCTACACCTTC. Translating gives CASSLLRGQDGYTF.

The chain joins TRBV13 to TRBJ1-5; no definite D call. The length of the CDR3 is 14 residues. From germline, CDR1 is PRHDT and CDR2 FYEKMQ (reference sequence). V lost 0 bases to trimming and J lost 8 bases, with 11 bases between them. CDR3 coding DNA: TGTGCCAGCAGCTTAGGCCATACTTATAAGCCCCAGCATTTT. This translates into CASSLGHTYKPQHF.

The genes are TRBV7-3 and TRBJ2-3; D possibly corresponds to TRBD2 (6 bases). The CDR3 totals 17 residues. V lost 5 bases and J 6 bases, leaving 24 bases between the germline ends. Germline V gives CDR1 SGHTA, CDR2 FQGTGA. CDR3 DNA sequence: TGTGCCAGCAGCCTAGAACCATTTTCGGGAGCCAGGGATACGCAGTATTTT. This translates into CASSLEPFSGARDTQYF.

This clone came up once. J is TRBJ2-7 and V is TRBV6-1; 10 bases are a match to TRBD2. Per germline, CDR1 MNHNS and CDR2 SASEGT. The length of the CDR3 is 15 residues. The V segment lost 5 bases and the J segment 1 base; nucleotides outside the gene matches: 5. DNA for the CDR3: TGTGCCAGCAGTACACTAGCGGGAAATTCCTACGAGCAGTACTTC. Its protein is CASSTLAGNSYEQYF.

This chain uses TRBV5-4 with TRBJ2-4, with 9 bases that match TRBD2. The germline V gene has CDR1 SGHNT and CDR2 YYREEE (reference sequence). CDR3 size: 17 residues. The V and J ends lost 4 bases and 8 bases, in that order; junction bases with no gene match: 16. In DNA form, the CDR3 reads TGTGCCAGCAGCCCCATCCTGGGGCGGGAGGGCAGGTACATTCAGTACTTC. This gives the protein CASSPILGREGRYIQYF.

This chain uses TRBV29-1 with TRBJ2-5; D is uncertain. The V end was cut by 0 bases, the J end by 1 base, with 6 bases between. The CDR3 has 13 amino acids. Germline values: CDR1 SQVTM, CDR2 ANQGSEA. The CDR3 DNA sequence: TGCAGCGTTGAAGAGGGGATCCAAGAGACCCAGTACTTC. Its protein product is CSVEEGIQETQYF.

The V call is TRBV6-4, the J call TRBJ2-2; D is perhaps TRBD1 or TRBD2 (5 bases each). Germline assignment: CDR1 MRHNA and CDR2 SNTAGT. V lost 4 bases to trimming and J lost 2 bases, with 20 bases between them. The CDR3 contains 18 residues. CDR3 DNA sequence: TGTGCCAGCAGTGCCCGGGCACTACTCGGGACCAACACCGGGGAGCTGTTTTTT. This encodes CASSARALLGTNTGELFF.

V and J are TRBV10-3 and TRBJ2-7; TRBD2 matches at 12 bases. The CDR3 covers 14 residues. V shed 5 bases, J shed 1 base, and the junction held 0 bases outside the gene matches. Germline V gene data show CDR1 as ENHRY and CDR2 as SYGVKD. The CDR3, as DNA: TGTGCCATCAGTCTAGCGGGAGGGTCCTACGAGCAGTACTTC. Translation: CAISLAGGSYEQYF.

The CDR3 coding sequence is TGTGCCAGTAGTATAGTCGGGGGATACGAGCAGTACTTC. It translates to CASSIVGGYEQYF. V and J are TRBV19 and TRBJ2-7; a possible D gene is TRBD2 (6 bases). The CDR3 has 13 amino acids. Germline values: CDR1 LNHDA, CDR2 SQIVND (reference sequence). The V end was cut by 1 base, the J end by 4 bases, with 8 bases between. The whole variable domain, remainder taken from reference TRBV19 and TRBJ2-7, is DGGITQSPKYLFRKEGQNVTLSCEQNLNHDAMYWYRQDPGQGLRLIYYSQIVNDFQKGDIAEGYSVSREKKESFPLTVTSAQKNPTAFYLCASSIVGGYEQYFGPGTRLTVT.

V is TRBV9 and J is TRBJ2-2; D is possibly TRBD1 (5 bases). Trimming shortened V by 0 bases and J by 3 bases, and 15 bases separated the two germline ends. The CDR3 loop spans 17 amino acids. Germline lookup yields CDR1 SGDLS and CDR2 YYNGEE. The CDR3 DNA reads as TGTGCCAGCAGCGTAGAAGGGCAGGGTTGGGACACCGGGGAGCTGTTTTTT. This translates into CASSVEGQGWDTGELFF.

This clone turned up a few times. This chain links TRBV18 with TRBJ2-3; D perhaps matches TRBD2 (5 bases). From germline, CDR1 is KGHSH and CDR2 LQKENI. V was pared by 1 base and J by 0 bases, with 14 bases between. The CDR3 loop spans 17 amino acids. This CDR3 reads CASSPQPLRTSTDTQYF. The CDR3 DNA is TGTGCCAGCTCACCACAACCCCTCAGGACTAGCACAGATACGCAGTATTTT.

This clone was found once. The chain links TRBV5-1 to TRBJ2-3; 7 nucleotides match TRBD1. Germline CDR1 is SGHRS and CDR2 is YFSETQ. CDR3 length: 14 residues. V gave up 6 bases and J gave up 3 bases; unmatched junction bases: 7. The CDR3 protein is CASNPGQTTDTQYF. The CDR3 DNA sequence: TGCGCCAGCAACCCGGGACAGACAACAGATACGCAGTATTTT.

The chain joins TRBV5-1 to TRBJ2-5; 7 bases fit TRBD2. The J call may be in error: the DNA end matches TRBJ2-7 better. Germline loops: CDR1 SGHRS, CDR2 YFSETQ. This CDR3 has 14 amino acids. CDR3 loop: CASSLVGGSYEQYF. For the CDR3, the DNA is TGCGCCAGCAGCTTGGTTGGCGGGAGCTACGAGCAGTACTTC.

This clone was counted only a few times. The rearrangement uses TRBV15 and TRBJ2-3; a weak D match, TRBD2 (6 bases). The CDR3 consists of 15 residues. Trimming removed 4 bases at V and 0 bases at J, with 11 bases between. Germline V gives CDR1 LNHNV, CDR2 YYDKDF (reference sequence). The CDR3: CATSTRGISTDTQYF. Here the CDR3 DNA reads TGTGCCACCAGCACTCGGGGGATTAGCACAGATACGCAGTATTTT.

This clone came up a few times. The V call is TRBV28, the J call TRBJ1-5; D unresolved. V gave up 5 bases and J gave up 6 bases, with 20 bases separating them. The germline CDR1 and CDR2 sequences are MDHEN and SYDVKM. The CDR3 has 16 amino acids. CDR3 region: CASSPAVRDFIQPQHF. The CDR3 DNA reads TGTGCCAGCAGTCCCGCGGTCCGGGATTTCATTCAGCCCCAGCATTTT. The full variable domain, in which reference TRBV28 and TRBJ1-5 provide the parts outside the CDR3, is DVKVTQSSRYLVKRTGEKVFLECVQDMDHENMFWYRQDPGLGLRLIYFSYDVKMKEKGDIPEGYSVSREKKERFSLILESASTNQTSMYLCASSPAVRDFIQPQHFGDGTRLSIL.

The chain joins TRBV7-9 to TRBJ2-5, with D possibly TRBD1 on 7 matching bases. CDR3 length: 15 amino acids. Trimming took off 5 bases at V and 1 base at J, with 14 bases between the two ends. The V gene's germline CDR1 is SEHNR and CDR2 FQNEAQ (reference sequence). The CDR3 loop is CASSRRGAGQETQYF. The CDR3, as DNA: TGTGCCAGCAGCCGCAGGGGGGCGGGCCAAGAGACCCAGTACTTC.

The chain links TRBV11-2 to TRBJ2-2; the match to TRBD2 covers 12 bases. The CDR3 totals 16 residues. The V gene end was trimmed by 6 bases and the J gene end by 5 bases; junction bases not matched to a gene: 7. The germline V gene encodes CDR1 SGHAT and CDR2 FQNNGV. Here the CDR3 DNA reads TGTGCCAGCAGTAAAAGACTAGCGGGGGTAACCGGGGAGCTGTTTTTT. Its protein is CASSKRLAGVTGELFF.

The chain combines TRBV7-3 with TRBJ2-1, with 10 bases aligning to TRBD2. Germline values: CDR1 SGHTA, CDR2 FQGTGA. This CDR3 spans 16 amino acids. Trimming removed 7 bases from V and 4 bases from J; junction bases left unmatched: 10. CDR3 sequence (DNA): TGTGCCAGCACCTGGGACGGGACTAGCGCGTACAATGAGCAGTTCTTC. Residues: CASTWDGTSAYNEQFF.

CDR3 sequence: CASSLGGFYEQYF. The CDR3 nucleotides are TGTGCCAGCAGCTTGGGGGGTTTTTACGAGCAGTACTTC. V and J are TRBV5-8 and TRBJ2-7; no clear D gene. Germline V CDR1 and CDR2: SGHTS, YDEGEE. Between the trimmed V and J ends, which lost 0 bases and 4 bases, there was a span of 8 bases. The CDR3 loop spans 13 amino acids.

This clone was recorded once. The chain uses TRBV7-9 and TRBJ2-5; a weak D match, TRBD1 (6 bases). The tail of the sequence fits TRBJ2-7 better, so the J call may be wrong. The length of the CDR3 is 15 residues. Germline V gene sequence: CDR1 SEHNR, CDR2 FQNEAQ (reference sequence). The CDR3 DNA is TGTGCCAGCAGCCTAACCTTTACAGGGCCTGGCGAGCAGTACTTC. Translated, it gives CASSLTFTGPGEQYF.

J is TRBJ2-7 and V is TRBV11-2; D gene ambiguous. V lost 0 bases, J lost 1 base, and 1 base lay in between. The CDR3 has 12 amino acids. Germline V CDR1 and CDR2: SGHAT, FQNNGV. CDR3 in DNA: TGTGCCAGCAGCTTAGAGTCCTACGAGCAGTACTTC. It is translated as CASSLESYEQYF.

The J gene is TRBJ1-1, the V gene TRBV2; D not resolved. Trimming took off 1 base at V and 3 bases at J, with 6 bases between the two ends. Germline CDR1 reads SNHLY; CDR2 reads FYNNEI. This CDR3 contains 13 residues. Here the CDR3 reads CASSEVRDTEAFF. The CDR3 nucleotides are TGTGCCAGCAGTGAAGTGAGGGACACTGAAGCTTTCTTT.

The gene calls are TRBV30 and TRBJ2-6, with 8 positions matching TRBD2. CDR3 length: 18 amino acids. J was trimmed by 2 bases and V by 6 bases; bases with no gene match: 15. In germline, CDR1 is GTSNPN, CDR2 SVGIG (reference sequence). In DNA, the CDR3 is TGTGCCTGTTCGGGGGACCCAGCGGGAGAGGCTGGGGCCAACGTCCTGACTTTC. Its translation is CACSGDPAGEAGANVLTF.

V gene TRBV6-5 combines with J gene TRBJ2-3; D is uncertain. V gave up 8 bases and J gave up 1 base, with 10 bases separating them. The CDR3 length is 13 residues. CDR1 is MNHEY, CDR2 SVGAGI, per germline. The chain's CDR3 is CASGGYGTDTQYF. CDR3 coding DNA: TGTGCCAGCGGTGGATACGGCACAGATACGCAGTATTTT.

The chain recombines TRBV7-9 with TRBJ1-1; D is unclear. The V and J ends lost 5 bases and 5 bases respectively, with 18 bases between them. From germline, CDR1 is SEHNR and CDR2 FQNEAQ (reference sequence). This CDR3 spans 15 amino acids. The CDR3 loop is CASSPDRFGSTEAFF. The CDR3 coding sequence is TGTGCCAGCAGCCCAGACCGGTTTGGGTCGACTGAAGCTTTCTTT.

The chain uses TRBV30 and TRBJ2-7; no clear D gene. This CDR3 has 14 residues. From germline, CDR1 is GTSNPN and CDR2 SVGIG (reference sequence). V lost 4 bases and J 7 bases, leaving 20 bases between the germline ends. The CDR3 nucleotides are TGTGCCTGGATGCCGTCCGGCCCGGTAGGGGAGCAGTACTTC. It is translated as CAWMPSGPVGEQYF.

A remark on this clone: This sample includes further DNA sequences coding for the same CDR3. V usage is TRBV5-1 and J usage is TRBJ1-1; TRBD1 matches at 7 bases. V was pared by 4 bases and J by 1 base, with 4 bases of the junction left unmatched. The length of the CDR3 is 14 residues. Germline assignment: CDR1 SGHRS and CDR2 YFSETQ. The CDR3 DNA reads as TGCGCCAGCAGCACGGGGACAGCGAACACTGAAGCTTTCTTT. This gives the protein CASSTGTANTEAFF.

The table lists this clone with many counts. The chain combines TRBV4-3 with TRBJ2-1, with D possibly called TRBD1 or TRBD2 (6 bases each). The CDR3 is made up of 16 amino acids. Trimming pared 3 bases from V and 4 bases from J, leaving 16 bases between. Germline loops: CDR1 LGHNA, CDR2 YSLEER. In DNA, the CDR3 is TGCGCCAGCAGCCAGTCAGGGGCGGGATCTTACAATGAGCAGTTCTTC. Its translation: CASSQSGAGSYNEQFF.

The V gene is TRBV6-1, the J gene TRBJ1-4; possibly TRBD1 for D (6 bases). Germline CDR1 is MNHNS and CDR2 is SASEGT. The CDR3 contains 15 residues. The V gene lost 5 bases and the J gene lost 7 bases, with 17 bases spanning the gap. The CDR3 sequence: CASSISRGSGEKLFF. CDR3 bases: TGTGCCAGCAGTATAAGCAGGGGTTCGGGTGAAAAACTGTTTTTT.

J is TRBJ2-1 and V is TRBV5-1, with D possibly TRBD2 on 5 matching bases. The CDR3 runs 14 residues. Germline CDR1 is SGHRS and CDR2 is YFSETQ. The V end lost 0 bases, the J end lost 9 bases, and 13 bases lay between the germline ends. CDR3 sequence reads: CASSLVGSDSEQFF. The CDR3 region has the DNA TGCGCCAGCAGCTTGGTAGGTAGCGATAGTGAGCAGTTCTTC.